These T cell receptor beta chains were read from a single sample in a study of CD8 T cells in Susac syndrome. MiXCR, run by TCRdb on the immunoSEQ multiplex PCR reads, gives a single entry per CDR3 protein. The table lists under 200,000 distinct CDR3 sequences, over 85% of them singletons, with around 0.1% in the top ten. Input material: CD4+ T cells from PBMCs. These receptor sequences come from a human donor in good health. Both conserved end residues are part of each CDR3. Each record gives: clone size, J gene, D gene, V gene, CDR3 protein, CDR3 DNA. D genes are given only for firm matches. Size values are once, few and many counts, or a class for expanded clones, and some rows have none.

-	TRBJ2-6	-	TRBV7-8	CASSHRRISGANVLTF	TGTGCCAGCAGCCATCGACGGATATCTGGGGCCAACGTCCTGACTTTC
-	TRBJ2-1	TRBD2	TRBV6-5	CASSYFALAGVNEQFF	TGTGCCAGCAGTTACTTTGCACTAGCGGGGGTAAATGAGCAGTTCTTC
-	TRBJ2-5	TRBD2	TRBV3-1	CASSHLTSGRRETQYF	TGTGCCAGCAGCCACCTGACTAGCGGGAGAAGAGAGACCCAGTACTTC
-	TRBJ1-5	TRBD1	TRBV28	CASRRTGGGQPQHF	TGTGCCAGCAGACGGACAGGGGGAGGACAGCCCCAGCATTTT
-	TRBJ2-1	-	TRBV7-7	CASSPQTMGAQFF	TGTGCTAGCAGCCCGCAAACAATGGGTGCCCAGTTCTTC
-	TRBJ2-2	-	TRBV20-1	CSAPSGILETGELFF	TGCAGTGCTCCTTCAGGGATTTTGGAAACCGGGGAGCTGTTTTTT
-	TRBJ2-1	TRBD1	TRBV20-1	CSAIRTGPTEQFF	TGCAGTGCTATAAGGACAGGCCCCACCGAGCAGTTCTTC
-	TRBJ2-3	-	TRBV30	CALGPGPQYF	TGTGCCTTGGGCCCCGGGCCGCAGTATTTT
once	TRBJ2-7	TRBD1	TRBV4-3	CASSQVSGTGIEQYF	TGCGCCAGCAGCCAAGTTTCCGGGACAGGGATCGAGCAGTACTTC
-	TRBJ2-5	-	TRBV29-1	CSVDTPGSGETQYF	TGCAGCGTTGATACCCCGGGCTCGGGGGAGACCCAGTACTTC
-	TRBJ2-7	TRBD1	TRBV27	CAIGRDREGEQYF	TGTGCCATCGGCCGGGACAGGGAAGGCGAGCAGTACTTC
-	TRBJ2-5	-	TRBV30	CAWSVLGEETQYF	TGTGCCTGGAGTGTACTCGGGGAAGAGACCCAGTACTTC
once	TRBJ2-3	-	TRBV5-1	CASSQPRSTDTQYF	TGCGCCAGCAGCCAACCCAGGAGCACAGATACGCAGTATTTT
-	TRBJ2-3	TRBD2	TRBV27	CASSLAGGVGTQYF	TGTGCCAGCAGTCTAGCGGGAGGCGTAGGTACGCAGTATTTT
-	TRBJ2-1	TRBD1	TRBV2	CASDDRGYNEQFF	TGTGCCAGCGATGACAGGGGGTACAATGAGCAGTTCTTC
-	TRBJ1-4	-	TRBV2	CASSARQSVGEKLFF	TGTGCCAGCAGTGCCAGACAGTCGGTGGGAGAAAAACTGTTTTTT
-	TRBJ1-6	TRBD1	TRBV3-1	CASSQSGGNSPLHF	TGTGCCAGCAGCCAATCAGGGGGTAATTCACCCCTCCACTTT
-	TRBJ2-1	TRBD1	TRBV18	CASSPPDRGLYNEQFF	TGTGCCAGCTCACCACCAGACAGGGGGCTCTACAATGAGCAGTTCTTC
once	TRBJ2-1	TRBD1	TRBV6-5	CASSWDRDYEQFF	TGTGCCAGCAGCTGGGACAGGGACTATGAGCAGTTCTTC
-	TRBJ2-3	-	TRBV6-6	CASSYRQTDTQYF	TGTGCCAGCAGTTACAGACAGACAGATACGCAGTATTTT
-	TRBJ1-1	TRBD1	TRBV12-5	CASGLGQGGTEAFF	TGTGCTAGTGGATTGGGACAGGGAGGCACTGAAGCTTTCTTT
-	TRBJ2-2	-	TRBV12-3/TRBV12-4	CASMGGTVGELFF	TGTGCCAGCATGGGCGGAACGGTCGGGGAGCTGTTTTTT